The clone carrying this TCR beta chain was seen a single time. This sample stems from a study of OX40 agonist ivuxolimab in advanced cancers. Across the study: An agonistic human IgG2 monoclonal antibody against OX40 (CD134) was given.

Per the germline V gene, CDR1 is KGHSH and CDR2 is LQKENI. V was shortened by 3 bases and J by 3 bases, with 6 bases between the two germline ends. The CDR3 covers 12 residues. The table came from immunoSEQ multiplex PCR; TCRdb's copy has only in-frame clones and leaves some out. Among over 25,000 clones listed, nearly 90% were seen once. The chain is built from TRBV18 and TRBJ2-7, with a tentative D call TRBD2 (6 bases). The sample in question was CD4+ or CD8+ T cells sorted from blood, obtained in a trial of the OX40 agonist ivuxolimab. This receptor was taken from an adult with an advanced solid tumor such as melanoma, head and neck, liver or kidney cancer. As DNA, the CDR3 is TGTGCCAGCTCACCGGAGGGCTACGAGCAGTACTTC. Translating gives CASSPEGYEQYF. The variable domain in full, with the rest retrieved from reference TRBV18 and TRBJ2-7, is NAGVMQNPRHLVRRRGQEARLRCSPMKGHSHVYWYRQLPEEGLKFMVYLQKENIIDESGMPKERFSAEFPKEGPSILRIQQVVRGDSAAYFCASSPEGYEQYFGPGTRLTVT.